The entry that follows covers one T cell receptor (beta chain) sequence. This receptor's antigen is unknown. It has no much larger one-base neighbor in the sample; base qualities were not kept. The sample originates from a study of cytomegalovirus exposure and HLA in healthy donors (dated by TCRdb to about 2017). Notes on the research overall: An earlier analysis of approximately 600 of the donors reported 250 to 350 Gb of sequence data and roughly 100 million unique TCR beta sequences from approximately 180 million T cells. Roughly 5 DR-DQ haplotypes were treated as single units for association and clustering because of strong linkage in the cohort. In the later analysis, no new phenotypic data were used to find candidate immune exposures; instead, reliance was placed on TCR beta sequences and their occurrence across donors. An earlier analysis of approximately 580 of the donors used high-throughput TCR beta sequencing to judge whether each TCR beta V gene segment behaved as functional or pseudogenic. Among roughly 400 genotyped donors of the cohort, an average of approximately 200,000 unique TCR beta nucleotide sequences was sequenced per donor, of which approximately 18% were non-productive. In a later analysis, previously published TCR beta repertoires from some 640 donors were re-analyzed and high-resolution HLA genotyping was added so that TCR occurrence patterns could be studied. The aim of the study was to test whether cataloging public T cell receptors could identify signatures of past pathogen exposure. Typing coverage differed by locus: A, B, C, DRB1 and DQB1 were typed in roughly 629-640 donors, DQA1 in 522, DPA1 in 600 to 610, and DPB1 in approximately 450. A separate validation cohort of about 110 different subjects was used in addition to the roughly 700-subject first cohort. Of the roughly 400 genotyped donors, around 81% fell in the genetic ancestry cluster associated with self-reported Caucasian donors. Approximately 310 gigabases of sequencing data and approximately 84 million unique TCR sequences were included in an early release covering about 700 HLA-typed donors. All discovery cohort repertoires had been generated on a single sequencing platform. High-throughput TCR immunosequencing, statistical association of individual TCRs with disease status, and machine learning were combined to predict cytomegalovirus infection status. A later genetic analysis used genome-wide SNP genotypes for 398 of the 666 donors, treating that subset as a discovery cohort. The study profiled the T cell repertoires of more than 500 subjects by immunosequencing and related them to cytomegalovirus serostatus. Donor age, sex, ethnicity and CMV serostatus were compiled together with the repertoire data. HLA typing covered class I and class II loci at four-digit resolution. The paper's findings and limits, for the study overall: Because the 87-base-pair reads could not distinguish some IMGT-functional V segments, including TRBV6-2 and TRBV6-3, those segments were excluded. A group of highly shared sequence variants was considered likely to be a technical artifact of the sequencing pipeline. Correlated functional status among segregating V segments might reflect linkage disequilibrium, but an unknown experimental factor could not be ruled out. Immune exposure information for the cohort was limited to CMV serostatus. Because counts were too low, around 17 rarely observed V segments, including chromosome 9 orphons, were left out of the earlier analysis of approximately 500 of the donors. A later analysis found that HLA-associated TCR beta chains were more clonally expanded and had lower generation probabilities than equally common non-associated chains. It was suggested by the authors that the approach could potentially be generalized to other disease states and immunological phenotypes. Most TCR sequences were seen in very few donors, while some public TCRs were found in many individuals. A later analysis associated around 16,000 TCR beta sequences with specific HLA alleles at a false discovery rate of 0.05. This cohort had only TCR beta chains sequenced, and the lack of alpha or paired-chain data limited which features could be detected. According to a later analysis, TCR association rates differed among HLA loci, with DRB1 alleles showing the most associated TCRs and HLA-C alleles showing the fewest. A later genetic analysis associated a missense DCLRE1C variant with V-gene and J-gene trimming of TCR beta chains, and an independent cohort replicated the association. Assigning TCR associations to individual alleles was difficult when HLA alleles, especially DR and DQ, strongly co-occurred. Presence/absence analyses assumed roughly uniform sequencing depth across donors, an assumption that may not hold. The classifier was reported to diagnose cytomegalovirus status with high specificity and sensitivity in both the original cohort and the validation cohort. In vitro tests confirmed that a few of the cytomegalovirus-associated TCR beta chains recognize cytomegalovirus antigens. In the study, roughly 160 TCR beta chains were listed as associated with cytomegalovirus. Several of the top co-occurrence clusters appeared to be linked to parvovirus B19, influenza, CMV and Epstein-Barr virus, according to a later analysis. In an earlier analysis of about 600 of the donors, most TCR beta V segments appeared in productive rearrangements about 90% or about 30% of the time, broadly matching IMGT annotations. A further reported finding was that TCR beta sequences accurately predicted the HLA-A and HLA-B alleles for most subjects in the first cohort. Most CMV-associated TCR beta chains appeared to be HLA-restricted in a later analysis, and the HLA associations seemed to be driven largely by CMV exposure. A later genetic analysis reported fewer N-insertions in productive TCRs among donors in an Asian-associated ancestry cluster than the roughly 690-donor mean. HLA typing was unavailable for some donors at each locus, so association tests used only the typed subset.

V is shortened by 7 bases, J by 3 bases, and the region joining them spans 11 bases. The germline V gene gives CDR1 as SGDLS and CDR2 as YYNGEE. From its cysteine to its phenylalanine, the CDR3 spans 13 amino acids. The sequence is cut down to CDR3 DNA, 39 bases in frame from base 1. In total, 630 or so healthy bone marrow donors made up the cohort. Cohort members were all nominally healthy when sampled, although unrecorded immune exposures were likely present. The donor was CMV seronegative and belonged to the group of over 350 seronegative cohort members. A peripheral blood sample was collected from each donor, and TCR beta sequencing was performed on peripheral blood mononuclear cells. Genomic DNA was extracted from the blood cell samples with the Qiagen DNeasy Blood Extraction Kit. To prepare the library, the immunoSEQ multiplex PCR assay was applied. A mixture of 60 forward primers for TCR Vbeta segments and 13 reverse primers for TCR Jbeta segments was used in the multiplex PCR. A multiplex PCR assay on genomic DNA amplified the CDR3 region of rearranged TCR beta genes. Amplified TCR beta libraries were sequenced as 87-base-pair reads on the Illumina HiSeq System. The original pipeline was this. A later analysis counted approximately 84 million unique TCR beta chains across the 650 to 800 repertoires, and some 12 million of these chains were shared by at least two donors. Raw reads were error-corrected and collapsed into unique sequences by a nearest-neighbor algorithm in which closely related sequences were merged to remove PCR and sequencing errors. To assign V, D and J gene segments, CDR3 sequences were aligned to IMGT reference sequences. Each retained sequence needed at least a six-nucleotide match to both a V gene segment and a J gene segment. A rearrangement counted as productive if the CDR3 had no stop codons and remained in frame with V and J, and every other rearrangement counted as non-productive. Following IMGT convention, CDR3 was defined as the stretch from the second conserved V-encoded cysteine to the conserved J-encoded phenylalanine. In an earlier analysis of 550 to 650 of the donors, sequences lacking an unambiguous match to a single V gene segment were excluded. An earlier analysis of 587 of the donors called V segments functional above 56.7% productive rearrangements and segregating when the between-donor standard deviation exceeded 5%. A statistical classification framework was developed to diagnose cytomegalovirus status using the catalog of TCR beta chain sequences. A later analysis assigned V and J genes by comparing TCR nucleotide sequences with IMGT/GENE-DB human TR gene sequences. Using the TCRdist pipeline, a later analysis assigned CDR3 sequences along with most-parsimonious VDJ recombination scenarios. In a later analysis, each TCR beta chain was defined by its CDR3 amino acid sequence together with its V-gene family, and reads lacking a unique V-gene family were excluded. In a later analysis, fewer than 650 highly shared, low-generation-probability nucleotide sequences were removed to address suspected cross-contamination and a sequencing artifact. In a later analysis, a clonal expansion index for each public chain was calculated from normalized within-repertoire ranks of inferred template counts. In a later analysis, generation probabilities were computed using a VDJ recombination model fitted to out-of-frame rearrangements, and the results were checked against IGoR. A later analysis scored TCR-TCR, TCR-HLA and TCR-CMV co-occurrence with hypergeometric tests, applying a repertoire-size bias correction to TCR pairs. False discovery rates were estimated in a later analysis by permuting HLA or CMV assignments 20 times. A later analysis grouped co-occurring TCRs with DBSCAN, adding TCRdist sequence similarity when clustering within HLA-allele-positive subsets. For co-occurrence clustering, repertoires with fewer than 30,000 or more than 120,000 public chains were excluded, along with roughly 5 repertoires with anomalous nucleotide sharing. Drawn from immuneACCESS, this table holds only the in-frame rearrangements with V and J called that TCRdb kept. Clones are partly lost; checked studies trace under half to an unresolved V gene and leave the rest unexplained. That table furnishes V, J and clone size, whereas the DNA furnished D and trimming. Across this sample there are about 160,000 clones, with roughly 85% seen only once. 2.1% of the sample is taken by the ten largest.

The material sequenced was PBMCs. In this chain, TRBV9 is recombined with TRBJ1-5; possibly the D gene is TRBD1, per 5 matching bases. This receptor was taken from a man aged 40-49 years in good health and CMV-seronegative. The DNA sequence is TGTGCCAGCGGGCAGGGCGTCAATCAGCCCCAGCATTTT. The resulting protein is CASGQGVNQPQHF. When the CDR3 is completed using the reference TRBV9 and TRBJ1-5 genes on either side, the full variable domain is DSGVTQTPKHLITATGQRVTLRCSPRSGDLSVYWYQQSLDQGLQFLIQYYNGEERAKGNILERFSAQQFPDLHSELNLSSLELGDSALYFCASGQGVNQPQHFGDGTRLSIL.